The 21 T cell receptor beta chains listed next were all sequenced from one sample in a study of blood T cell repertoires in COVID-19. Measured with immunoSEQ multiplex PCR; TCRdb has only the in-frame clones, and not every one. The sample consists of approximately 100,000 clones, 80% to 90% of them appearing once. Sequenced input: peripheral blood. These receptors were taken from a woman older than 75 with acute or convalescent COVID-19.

The DNA of the CDR3 is TGTGCTAGTGGTTTGCCCAACGCCCTGCGACTAGTTGGTTCCAATGAGCAGTTCTTC. Protein: CASGLPNALRLVGSNEQFF. The rearrangement joins TRBV12-5 to TRBJ2-1; D might be TRBD2 (6 bases). The CDR3 contains 19 residues. V dropped 2 bases and J dropped 6 bases, with 26 bases sitting between them. Looked up from germline, CDR1 is LGHNT and CDR2 is FRNRAP.

The CDR3 sequence: CASSVAGQVWGELFF. CDR3 in DNA: TGTGCCAGCAGCGTAGCGGGACAGGTTTGGGGGGAGCTGTTTTTT. The chain carries TRBV9 and TRBJ2-2, with 8 positions matching TRBD1. The germline CDR1 and CDR2 sequences are SGDLS and YYNGEE. With V trimmed by 0 bases and J by 8 bases, 6 bases remained unmatched. This CDR3 is 15 amino acids long.

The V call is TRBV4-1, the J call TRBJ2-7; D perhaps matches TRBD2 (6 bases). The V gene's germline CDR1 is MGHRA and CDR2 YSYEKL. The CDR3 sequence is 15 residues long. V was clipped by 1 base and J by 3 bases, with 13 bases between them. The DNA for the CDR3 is TGCGCCAGCAGCCAAGCCGGGACTCCGGTCTACGAGCAGTACTTC. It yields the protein CASSQAGTPVYEQYF.

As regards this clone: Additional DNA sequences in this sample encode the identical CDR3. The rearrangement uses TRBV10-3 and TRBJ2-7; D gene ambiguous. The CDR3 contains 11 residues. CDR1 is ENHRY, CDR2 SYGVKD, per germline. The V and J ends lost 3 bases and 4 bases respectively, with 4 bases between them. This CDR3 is CAISDLYEQYF. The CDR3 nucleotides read TGTGCCATCAGTGACTTATACGAGCAGTACTTC.

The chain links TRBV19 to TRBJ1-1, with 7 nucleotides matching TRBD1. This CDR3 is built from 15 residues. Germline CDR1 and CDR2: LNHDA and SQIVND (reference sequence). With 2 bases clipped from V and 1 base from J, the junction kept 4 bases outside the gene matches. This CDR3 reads CASSISRGTNTEAFF. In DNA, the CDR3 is TGTGCCAGTAGTATAAGCAGGGGGACGAACACTGAAGCTTTCTTT.

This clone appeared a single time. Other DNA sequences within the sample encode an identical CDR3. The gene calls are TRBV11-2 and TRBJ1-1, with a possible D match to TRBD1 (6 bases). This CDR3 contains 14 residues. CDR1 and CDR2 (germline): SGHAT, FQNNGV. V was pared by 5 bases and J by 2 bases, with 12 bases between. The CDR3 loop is CASSLTGLNTEAFF. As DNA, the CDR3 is TGTGCCAGCAGCCTGACAGGACTTAACACTGAAGCTTTCTTT.

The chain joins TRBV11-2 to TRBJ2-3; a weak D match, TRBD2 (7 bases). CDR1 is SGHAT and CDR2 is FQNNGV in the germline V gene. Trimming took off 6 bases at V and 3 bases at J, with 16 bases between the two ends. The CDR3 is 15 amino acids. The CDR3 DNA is TGTGCCAGCAGGCCAGGGGCAGCGGGGACAGATACGCAGTATTTT. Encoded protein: CASRPGAAGTDTQYF.

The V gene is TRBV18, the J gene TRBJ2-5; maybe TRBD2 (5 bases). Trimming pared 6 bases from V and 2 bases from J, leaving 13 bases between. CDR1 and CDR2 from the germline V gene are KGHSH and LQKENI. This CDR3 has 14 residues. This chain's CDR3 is CASSLLRDQETQYF. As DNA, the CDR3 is TGTGCCAGCTCCCTCCTCCGGGATCAAGAGACCCAGTACTTC.

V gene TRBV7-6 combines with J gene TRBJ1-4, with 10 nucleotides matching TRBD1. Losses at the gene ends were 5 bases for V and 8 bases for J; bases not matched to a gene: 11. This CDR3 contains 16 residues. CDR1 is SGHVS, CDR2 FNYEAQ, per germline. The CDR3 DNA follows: TGTGCCAGCAGCCTGGGTCACGGGACAGGGGTCGAAAAACTGTTTTTT. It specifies CASSLGHGTGVEKLFF. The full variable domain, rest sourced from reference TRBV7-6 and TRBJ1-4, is GAGVSQSPRYKVTKRGQDVALRCDPISGHVSLYWYRQALGQGPEFLTYFNYEAQQDKSGLPNDRFSAERPEGSISTLTIQRTEQRDSAMYRCASSLGHGTGVEKLFFGSGTQLSVL.

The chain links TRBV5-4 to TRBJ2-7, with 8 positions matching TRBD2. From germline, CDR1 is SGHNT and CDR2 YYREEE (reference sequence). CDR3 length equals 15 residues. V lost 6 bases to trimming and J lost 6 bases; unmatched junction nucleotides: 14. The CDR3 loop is CASTLDGGGPIEQYF. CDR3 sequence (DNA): TGTGCCAGCACCCTGGATGGCGGGGGGCCCATCGAGCAGTACTTC.

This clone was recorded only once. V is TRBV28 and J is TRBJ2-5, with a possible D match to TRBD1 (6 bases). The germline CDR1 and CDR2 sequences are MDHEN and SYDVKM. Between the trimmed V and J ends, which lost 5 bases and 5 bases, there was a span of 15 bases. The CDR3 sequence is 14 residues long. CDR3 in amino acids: CASSHRDLVETQYF. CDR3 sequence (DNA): TGTGCCAGCAGTCACAGGGATTTGGTGGAGACCCAGTACTTC.

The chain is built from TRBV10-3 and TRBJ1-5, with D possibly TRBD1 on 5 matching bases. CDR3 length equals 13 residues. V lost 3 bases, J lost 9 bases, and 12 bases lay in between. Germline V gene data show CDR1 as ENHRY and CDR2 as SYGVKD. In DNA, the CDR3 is TGTGCCATCAGTGACTCGCCGGGGGGGCCCCAGCATTTT. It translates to CAISDSPGGPQHF.

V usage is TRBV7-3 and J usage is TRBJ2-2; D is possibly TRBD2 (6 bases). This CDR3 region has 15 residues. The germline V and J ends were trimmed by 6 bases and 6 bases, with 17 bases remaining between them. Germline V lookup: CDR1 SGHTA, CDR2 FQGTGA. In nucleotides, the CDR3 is TGTGCCAGCAGGGGCGGGCGGGGAAGCGCCGGGGAGCTGTTTTTT. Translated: CASRGGRGSAGELFF.

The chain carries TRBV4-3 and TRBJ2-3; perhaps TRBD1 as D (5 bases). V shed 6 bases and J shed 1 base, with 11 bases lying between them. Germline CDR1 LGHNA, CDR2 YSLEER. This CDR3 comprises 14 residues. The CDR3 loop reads CASSQGERTDTQYF. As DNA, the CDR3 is TGCGCCAGCAGTCAGGGCGAGCGCACAGATACGCAGTATTTT.

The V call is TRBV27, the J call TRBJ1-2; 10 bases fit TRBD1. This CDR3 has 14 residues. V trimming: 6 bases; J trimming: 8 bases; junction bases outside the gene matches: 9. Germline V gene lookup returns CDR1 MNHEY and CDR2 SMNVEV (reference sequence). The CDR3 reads CASRRQGAPSGYTF. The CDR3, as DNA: TGTGCCAGCAGACGACAGGGGGCGCCGTCCGGCTACACCTTC.

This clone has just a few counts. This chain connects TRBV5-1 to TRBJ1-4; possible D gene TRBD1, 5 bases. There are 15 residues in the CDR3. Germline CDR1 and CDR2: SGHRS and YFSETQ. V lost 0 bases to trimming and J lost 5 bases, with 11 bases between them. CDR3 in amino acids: CASSLEAGPNEKLFF. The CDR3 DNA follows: TGCGCCAGCAGCTTGGAGGCAGGGCCCAATGAAAAACTGTTTTTT.

CDR3 amino acids: CASSADYRVYEQYF. The DNA of the CDR3 is TGCGCCAGCAGCGCTGACTATCGGGTCTACGAGCAGTACTTC. This chain uses TRBV5-1 with TRBJ2-7; TRBD2 might be the D (5 bases). This CDR3 has 14 residues. Trimming cost V 4 bases and J 3 bases, with 14 bases left between them. CDR1 is SGHRS, CDR2 YFSETQ, per germline.

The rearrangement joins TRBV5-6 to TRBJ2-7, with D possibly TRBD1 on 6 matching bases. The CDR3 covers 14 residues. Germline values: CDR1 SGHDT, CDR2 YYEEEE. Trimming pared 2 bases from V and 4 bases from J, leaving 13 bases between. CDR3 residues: CASSLTTDRYEQYF. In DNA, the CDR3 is TGTGCCAGCAGCTTAACGACAGACAGGTACGAGCAGTACTTC.

DNA of the CDR3: TGTGCCAGTAGTACCTGGGACAGCGGATTTAATTCACCCCTCCACTTT. Amino acid sequence: CASSTWDSGFNSPLHF. The J gene is TRBJ1-6, the V gene TRBV19; 7 bases map to TRBD1. Germline loops: CDR1 LNHDA, CDR2 SQIVND (reference sequence). The CDR3 length is 16 residues. The V segment lost 4 bases and the J segment 6 bases; nucleotides outside the gene matches: 9.

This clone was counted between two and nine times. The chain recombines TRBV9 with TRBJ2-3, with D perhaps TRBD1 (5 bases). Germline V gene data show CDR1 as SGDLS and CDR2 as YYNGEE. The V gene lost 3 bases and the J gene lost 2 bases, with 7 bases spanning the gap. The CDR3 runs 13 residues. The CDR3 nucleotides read TGTGCCAGCAGCGGGGGCCCCACAGATACGCAGTATTTT. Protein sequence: CASSGGPTDTQYF.

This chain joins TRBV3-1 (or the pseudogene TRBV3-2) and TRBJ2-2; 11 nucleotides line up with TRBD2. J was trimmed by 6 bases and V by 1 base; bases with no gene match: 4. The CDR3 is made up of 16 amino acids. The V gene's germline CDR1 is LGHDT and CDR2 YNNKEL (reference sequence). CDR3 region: CASSQVAGGPSGELFF. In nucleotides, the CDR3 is TGTGCCAGCAGCCAAGTAGCGGGGGGGCCCTCCGGGGAGCTGTTTTTT.